A selection of T cell receptor beta chains follows, all from one sample in a study of T cells after yellow fever vaccination. TCRdb reanalysed the 5' RACE reads using MiXCR and keeps one entry per CDR3 protein. Of some 350,000 distinct CDR3 sequences listed, approximately 4% were seen once; the top ten hold around 23%. Source: PBMCs, taken 5 days after the yellow fever booster vaccination. The receptors stem from a young man who received the YFV17D yellow fever vaccine. Each CDR3 is given with its conserved first and last residue. Fields, in order: V gene, clone size, CDR3 protein. Part of the rows lack a size; the others show once, few, many or a class for expanded clones.

>TRBV11-2|many
CASSLGLANTGELFF
>TRBV7-9|many
CASSRRGQAGYNEQFF
>TRBV5-5|few
CASSPGTSETGELFF
>TRBV9|.
CASSPPGGNPYF
>TRBV7-8|many
CASSAGGISTDTQYF
>TRBV4-1|.
CASSQDSPGDQPQHF
>TRBV12-3/TRBV12-4|many
CASSGAPHSPLHF
>TRBV15|.
CATSRGAASSGNTIYF
>TRBV20-1|few
CSASRGSTGELFF
>TRBV7-2|many
CASSADGFYGYTF
>TRBV7-9|.
CASSLGGISNEQFF
>TRBV28|.
CASSGGAGEWRSPLHF
>TRBV12-3/TRBV12-4|.
CASSRDRGRWETQYF
>TRBV6-5|many
CASSYSGETEAFF
>TRBV2|many
CASSEPGGLRETQYF
>TRBV20-1|.
CSARASGGGNEQFF
>TRBV5-5|.
CASRAGPSSGNTIYF
>TRBV6-5|few
CASSYSRYRYRGINEKLFF
>TRBV18|few
CASSQTDAPEGNTIYF
>TRBV20-1|.
CSAGTAILGGYTF
>TRBV27|many
CASSTQSRGLAKNIQYF
>TRBV5-1|.
CASSSNRETNTEAFF
>TRBV4-1|.
CASSPSTGGGNIQYF
>TRBV7-9|.
CASGRQLAGGYTGELFF
>TRBV7-9|few
CASLRITGAEAFF
>TRBV6-5|few
CASSDTGWGQPQHF
>TRBV7-8|few
CASSLVNPRAGTGELFF
>TRBV7-2|few
CASSKDRGGTGELFF
>TRBV4-3|.
CASSPGAPQVDTQYF
>TRBV20-1|.
CSATGGSIISYEQYF
>TRBV5-4|many
CASSLLGAGTEAFF
>TRBV29-1|few
CSVELLGHYTDTQYF
>TRBV28|.
CASSLPRGVVNYGYTF